This T cell receptor (beta chain) emerged from a study of cytomegalovirus exposure and HLA in healthy donors. Background on the study: Unique TCR beta sequences numbering approximately 120 million came from 150 million to 200 million T cells in an earlier analysis. The study's findings and limits: A prior analysis recorded that most TCR beta V segments were productive about 87% or about 30% of the time. It is likely that the observed cluster of highly shared sequence variants was a sequencing artifact.

PCR employed 60 Vbeta and 13 Jbeta primers. The table came from immunoSEQ multiplex PCR; TCRdb's copy has only in-frame clones and leaves some out. The sample table includes some 48,000 clones. This CDR3 is built from 13 residues. CDR1 and CDR2 from the germline V gene are MNHEY and SMNVEV (reference sequence). The trim removed 7 bases at V and 12 bases at J, leaving 5 bases unmatched. On this clone itself: Its antigen is unidentified.

The clonotype originates from a male donor in good health and CMV-seropositive. The J gene is TRBJ1-6, the V gene TRBV27; TRBD1 matches at 11 bases. The specimen was PBMCs. The CDR3 region is CASTGTGGIPLHF. CDR3 DNA sequence: TGTGCCAGCACAGGGACAGGGGGGATACCCCTCCACTTT.